In its sample, the clone carrying this T cell receptor (beta chain) was seen a few times. Its antigen is not identified. This specimen belongs to a study of Ad26.COV2.S vaccination and SARS-CoV-2 variants. Study-level information: Dosing was one shot or two shots 56 days apart. Overall study findings and caveats: Participants in the vaccine arm had higher spike-specific TCR breadth; placebo recipients had lower. Reports say spike-specific CD8+ and CD4+ T cell responses covered substantial breadth after vaccination.

The protocol was immunoSEQ multiplex PCR, while the TCRdb copy is restricted to in-frame clones and leaves out a portion. The sample consists of about 350,000 clones, 88% of them appearing once. Stated treatment: roughly 19 received Ad26.COV2.S at low or high dose, single or two shots; a few received placebo; per-sample allocation not given. Sampling took place 63 days after the first vaccine or placebo injection. The shot given was an Ad26 vector that makes Wuhan-strain SARS-CoV-2 spike. The CDR3 spans 14 residues. With 5 bases clipped from V and 1 base from J, the junction kept 5 bases outside the gene matches. Germline CDR1 is SGHRS and CDR2 is YFSETQ.

The source is a person between 18 and 59 years old who received the Ad26.COV2.S COVID-19 vaccine or a placebo. The sample here was peripheral blood, taken in a trial of Ad26.COV2.S vaccine versus placebo. This chain links TRBV5-1 with TRBJ2-7; 8 positions match TRBD1. DNA of the CDR3: TGCGCCAGCAGTCAGGGGGCGTTTTCCTACGAGCAGTACTTC. Translating it yields CASSQGAFSYEQYF.